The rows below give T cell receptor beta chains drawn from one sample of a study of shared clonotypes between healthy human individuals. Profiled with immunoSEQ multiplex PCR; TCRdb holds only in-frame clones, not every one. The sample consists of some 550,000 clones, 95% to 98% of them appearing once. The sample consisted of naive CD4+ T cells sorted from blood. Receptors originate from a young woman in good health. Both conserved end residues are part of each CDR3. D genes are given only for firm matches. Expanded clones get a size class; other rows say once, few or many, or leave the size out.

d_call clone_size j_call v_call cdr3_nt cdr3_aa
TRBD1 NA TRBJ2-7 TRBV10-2 TGCGCCAGCAAAAACGGACAGGGGTATGAGCAGTACTTC CASKNGQGYEQYF
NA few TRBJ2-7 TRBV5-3 TGTGCCAGAAGCCCTTCTATCGGGAGCGACGAGCAGTACTTC CARSPSIGSDEQYF
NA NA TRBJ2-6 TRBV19 TGTGCCAGTAGTCCCGAGGTCGGGCGGTTTGCTGGGGCCAACGTCCTGACTTTC CASSPEVGRFAGANVLTF
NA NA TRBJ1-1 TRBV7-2 TGTGCCAGCAGCTTCGCAGGACCGAACACTGAAGCTTTCTTT CASSFAGPNTEAFF
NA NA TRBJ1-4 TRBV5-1 TGCGCCAGCAGCTTGAGTTGGAGCGAAAAACTGTTTTTT CASSLSWSEKLFF
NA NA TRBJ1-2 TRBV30 TGTGCCTGGAGTGCATCAACGGGGTTCGGCTACACCTTC CAWSASTGFGYTF
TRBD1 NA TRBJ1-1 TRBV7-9 TGTGCCAGCAGCCGGGACAGGAGTAACACTGAAGCTTTCTTT CASSRDRSNTEAFF
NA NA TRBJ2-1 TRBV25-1 TGTGCCAGCAGTGAATGGGGGTTGGGGGCCTACAATGAGCAGTTCTTC CASSEWGLGAYNEQFF
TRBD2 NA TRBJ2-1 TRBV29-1 TGCAGCGTTGAAGATCGGGTAGCGGGAGGCCCCTACAATGAGCAGTTCTTC CSVEDRVAGGPYNEQFF
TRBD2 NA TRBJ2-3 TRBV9 TGTGCCAGCAGCGTAGCTACAGCGGGAGTGTCAGATACGCAGTATTTT CASSVATAGVSDTQYF
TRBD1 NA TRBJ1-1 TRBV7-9 TGTGCCAGCAGCTTAGCGGGACAGGCCAACACTGAAGCTTTCTTT CASSLAGQANTEAFF
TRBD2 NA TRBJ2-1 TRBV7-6 TGTGCCAGCAGCTCAAACTCCGCGGGAGTTATTCCTCGGGGGGACAATGAGCAGTTCTTC CASSSNSAGVIPRGDNEQFF
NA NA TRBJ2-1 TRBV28 TGTGCCAGCAGTTTTAGTCTCCCGAGCTCCTACAATGAGCAGTTCTTC CASSFSLPSSYNEQFF
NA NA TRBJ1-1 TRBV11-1 TGTGCCAGCAGCTTAAACGGCCCCGAAGCTTTCTTT CASSLNGPEAFF
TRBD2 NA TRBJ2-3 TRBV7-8 TGTGCCAGCATTCCCATAGCGGGAGGGACTCCAGATACGCAGTATTTT CASIPIAGGTPDTQYF
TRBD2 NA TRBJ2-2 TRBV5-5 TGTGCCAGCAGCTTGTCCCTAGCGGGAGGGACCGGGGAGCTGTTTTTT CASSLSLAGGTGELFF
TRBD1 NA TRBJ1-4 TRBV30 TGTGCCTGGAGTAGGGACAGGGCGAATGAAAAACTGTTTTTT CAWSRDRANEKLFF
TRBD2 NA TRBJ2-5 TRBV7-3 TGTGCCAGCAGCTTAGGGAGACTAGCGGGAGAGACCCAGTACTTC CASSLGRLAGETQYF
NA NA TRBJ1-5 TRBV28 TGTGCCAGCAGTTTATTAGGCTTGCGCAGCAATCAGCCCCAGCATTTT CASSLLGLRSNQPQHF
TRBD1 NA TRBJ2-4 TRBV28 TGTGCCAGCAGTCCGCCCTTCCGGGACAGCAGAGGACAGTACTTC CASSPPFRDSRGQYF
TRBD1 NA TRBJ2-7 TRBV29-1 TGCAGCGTTGTGGGACAGAGCTACGAGCAGTACTTC CSVVGQSYEQYF
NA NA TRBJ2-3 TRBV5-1 TGCGCCAGCAGCTCCGGTGAGGGGTTCACAGATACGCAGTATTTT CASSSGEGFTDTQYF
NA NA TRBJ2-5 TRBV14 TGTGCCAGCAGCCCCCCGGGAGTCGCGCCCGTTGTGCAGTACTTC CASSPPGVAPVVQYF
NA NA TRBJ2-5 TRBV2 TGTGCCAGCAGTCAGGAGAGGGGCGGGGAGACCCAGTACTTC CASSQERGGETQYF
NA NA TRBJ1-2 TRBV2 TGTGCCAGCAGTGTCCGAGAGGGGATAGGCTACACCTTC CASSVREGIGYTF
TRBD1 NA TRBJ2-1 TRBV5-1 TGCGCCAGCAGCTTGGTTTTCCCGGGACAGGGAGGGCCTGAGCAGTTCTTC CASSLVFPGQGGPEQFF
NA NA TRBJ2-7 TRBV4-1 TGCGCCAGCAGCCTTTTGGCGGCCCTTGGCTCCGAGCAGTACTTC CASSLLAALGSEQYF
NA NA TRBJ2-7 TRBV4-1 TGCGCCAGCAGCCATCTGGGCGACGAGCAGTACTTC CASSHLGDEQYF
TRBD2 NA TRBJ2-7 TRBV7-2 TGTGCCAGCAGTTTCACCGGGACTAGCGGCTACGAGCAGTACTTC CASSFTGTSGYEQYF
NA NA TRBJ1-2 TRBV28 TGTGCCAGCAGTTTGCCCGGAGCCTATGGCTACACCTTC CASSLPGAYGYTF
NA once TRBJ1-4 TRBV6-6 TGTGCCAGCAGTTCCCGACACCCAGAAAAACTGTTTTTT CASSSRHPEKLFF
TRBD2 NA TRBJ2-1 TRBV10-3 TGTGCCATCAGTGGGGGACTAGCGCCTGAGCAGTTCTTC CAISGGLAPEQFF
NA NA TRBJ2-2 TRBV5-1 TGCGCCAGCAGCCGCCTAGGGGACTCGAACACCGGGGAGCTGTTTTTT CASSRLGDSNTGELFF
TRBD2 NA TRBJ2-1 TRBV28 TGTGCCAGCAGTTTATGGTGGACTAGCGAAGATTACAATGAGCAGTTCTTC CASSLWWTSEDYNEQFF
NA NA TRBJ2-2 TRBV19 TGTGCCAGCTCCAGGGAGGCCGGGGAGCTGTTTTTT CASSREAGELFF
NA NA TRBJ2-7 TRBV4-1 TGCGCCAGCAGCCAAGATTACGAGCAGTACTTC CASSQDYEQYF